These 11 T cell receptor beta chains were all obtained from the same sample, sequenced in a study of shared clonotypes between healthy human individuals. Some clones are missing from TCRdb's copy, which holds only in-frame ones; the method was immunoSEQ multiplex PCR. The data hold roughly 2,000,000 clones, with roughly 93% observed a single time. CD45RO-negative, CCR7-positively selected cells formed the naive CD8 fraction, excluding terminally differentiated effector memory CD45RA+ cells. What was sequenced was naive CD8+ T cells from PBMCs. Source of these receptors: a young man in good health. Some clones in this sample may be carry-over from other donors' samples.

With respect to this clone: The same CDR3 arises from other DNA sequences in this sample as well. V and J are TRBV28 and TRBJ1-5; D remains unclear. V lost 3 bases, J lost 1 base, and 4 bases lay in between. The CDR3 totals 13 residues. CDR1 is MDHEN, CDR2 SYDVKM, per germline. As DNA, the CDR3 is TGTGCCAGCAGTTTGGGGAGCAATCAGCCCCAGCATTTT. It yields the protein CASSLGSNQPQHF.

V gene TRBV29-1 combines with J gene TRBJ1-1; D gene unclear. Germline V gives CDR1 SQVTM, CDR2 ANQGSEA. V lost 3 bases and J 0 bases, leaving 8 bases between the germline ends. The length of the CDR3 is 13 residues. The CDR3 DNA reads as TGCAGCGTTGACTGGGCCCTGAACACTGAAGCTTTCTTT. It codes for CSVDWALNTEAFF.

Comments on this clone: This same CDR3 is encoded by further DNA sequences in the sample. The genes are TRBV5-1 and TRBJ2-3; unclear D gene. Germline V gene data show CDR1 as SGHRS and CDR2 as YFSETQ. V was trimmed by 0 bases and J by 3 bases, leaving 5 bases between them. The CDR3 loop spans 13 amino acids. CDR3 protein: CASSLDRTDTQYF. DNA for the CDR3: TGCGCCAGCAGCTTGGATAGAACAGATACGCAGTATTTT.

About this clone itself: The sample contains more than one DNA sequence encoding this CDR3. The V call is TRBV28, the J call TRBJ2-1; TRBD2 agrees at 10 bases. The CDR3 runs 14 residues. V shed 6 bases, J shed 6 bases, and the junction held 5 bases outside the gene matches. Germline V CDR1 and CDR2: MDHEN, SYDVKM. The CDR3 coding sequence is TGTGCCAGCAGGCTAGCGGGAGAAAGCAATGAGCAGTTCTTC. It is translated as CASRLAGESNEQFF. The whole variable domain, remainder taken from reference TRBV28 and TRBJ2-1, is DVKVTQSSRYLVKRTGEKVFLECVQDMDHENMFWYRQDPGLGLRLIYFSYDVKMKEKGDIPEGYSVSREKKERFSLILESASTNQTSMYLCASRLAGESNEQFFGPGTRLTVL.

The chain employs TRBV7-9 and TRBJ2-3; unclear D gene. The CDR3 has 13 residues. V was trimmed by 4 bases and J by 6 bases, leaving 11 bases between them. CDR1 and CDR2 from the germline V gene are SEHNR and FQNEAQ (reference sequence). The chain's CDR3 is CASSSDLMDTQYF. The CDR3 DNA reads as TGTGCCAGCAGCTCCGATCTGATGGATACGCAGTATTTT.

CDR3 in DNA: TGTGCCAGCAGCCGCGTGGGGGAGGAGATTGAAGCTTTCTTT. It translates to CASSRVGEEIEAFF. The chain is built from TRBV5-4 and TRBJ1-1; maybe TRBD1 (5 bases). This CDR3 is 14 amino acids long. Trimming took off 4 bases at V and 7 bases at J, with 17 bases between the two ends. Looked up from germline, CDR1 is SGHNT and CDR2 is YYREEE (reference sequence).

This chain connects TRBV7-9 to TRBJ2-7; no clear D. The CDR3 is made up of 13 amino acids. V was trimmed by 5 bases and J by 1 base, leaving 9 bases between them. Germline CDR1 and CDR2: SEHNR and FQNEAQ (reference sequence). The CDR3 loop is CASSHTVSYEQYF. The CDR3 DNA reads as TGTGCCAGCAGCCATACAGTTTCCTACGAGCAGTACTTC. The whole variable domain, filled in from reference TRBV7-9 and TRBJ2-7, reads DTGVSQNPRHKITKRGQNVTFRCDPISEHNRLYWYRQTLGQGPEFLTYFQNEAQLEKSRLLSDRFSAERPKGSFSTLEIQRTEQGDSAMYLCASSHTVSYEQYFGPGTRLTVT.

This chain uses TRBV7-8 with TRBJ2-7; 9 bases are a match to TRBD2. V trimming: 2 bases; J trimming: 5 bases; junction bases outside the gene matches: 13. Germline-derived CDR1 and CDR2 are SGHVS and FQNEAQ. The CDR3 spans 17 residues. CDR3 coding DNA: TGTGCCAGCAGCTTATACGGCGGGGGGGAGGGCGGCAACGAGCAGTACTTC. Translated: CASSLYGGGEGGNEQYF. Combining the CDR3 with reference TRBV7-8 and TRBJ2-7 gives the whole variable domain GAGVSQSPRYKVAKRGQDVALRCDPISGHVSLFWYQQALGQGPEFLTYFQNEAQLDKSGLPSDRFFAERPEGSVSTLKIQRTQQEDSAVYLCASSLYGGGEGGNEQYFGPGTRLTVT.

This clone appeared once. The rearrangement uses TRBV30 and TRBJ2-1, with D perhaps matching TRBD1 (5 bases). The CDR3 spans 12 residues. Germline values: CDR1 GTSNPN, CDR2 SVGIG (reference sequence). V was pared by 2 bases and J by 6 bases, with 8 bases between. CDR3 nucleotide sequence: TGTGCCTGGAGTCCTGACAGCAATGAGCAGTTCTTC. Translation: CAWSPDSNEQFF.

The chain is built from TRBV27 and TRBJ2-2, with 8 bases matching TRBD2. The V segment lost 6 bases and the J segment 0 bases; nucleotides outside the gene matches: 3. CDR1 and CDR2 (germline): MNHEY, SMNVEV (reference sequence). The CDR3 covers 15 residues. CDR3 residues: CASRDGGANTGELFF. CDR3 nucleotides: TGTGCCAGCAGAGACGGGGGGGCGAACACCGGGGAGCTGTTTTTT.

This chain links TRBV5-1 with TRBJ1-1; 9 bases align to TRBD1. Trimming at V came to 4 bases and at J to 5 bases, leaving 6 bases not matched to a gene. Germline V lookup: CDR1 SGHRS, CDR2 YFSETQ. This CDR3 is 14 amino acids long. Here the CDR3 reads CASSPRDRVTEAFF. CDR3 DNA: TGCGCCAGCAGCCCCCGGGACAGGGTGACTGAAGCTTTCTTT.